The 24 T cell receptor beta chains in this list originate from one sample, sequenced in a study of cytomegalovirus exposure and HLA in healthy donors. Researchers ran the PCR with 60 Vbeta and 13 Jbeta primers. The protocol was immunoSEQ multiplex PCR, while the TCRdb copy is restricted to in-frame clones and leaves out a portion. Here the sample spans 200,000 or so clones, 82% being singletons. Specimen: PBMCs. These receptors all come from a boy between 2 and 10 years old in good health and CMV-seronegative.

This clone was seen once. The J gene is TRBJ2-5, the V gene TRBV18, with 10 bases lining up with TRBD2. V lost 6 bases, J lost 3 bases, and 7 bases stayed unmatched. Germline lookup yields CDR1 KGHSH and CDR2 LQKENI. The CDR3 length is 15 residues. CDR3: CASSQLAGQKETQYF. CDR3 nucleotides: TGTGCCAGCTCGCAACTAGCGGGGCAAAAAGAGACCCAGTACTTC.

The J gene is TRBJ1-4, the V gene TRBV5-6; 10 nucleotides agree with TRBD1. Trimming removed 1 base from V and 4 bases from J; junction bases left unmatched: 13. Germline assignment: CDR1 SGHDT and CDR2 YYEEEE. There are 19 residues in the CDR3. CDR3 loop: CASSLLGQGDYASNEKLFF. CDR3 coding DNA: TGTGCCAGCAGCTTGTTAGGACAGGGGGACTACGCCAGTAATGAAAAACTGTTTTTT.

The chain couples TRBV5-1 to TRBJ2-7; TRBD1 agrees at 7 bases. V dropped 4 bases and J dropped 0; count of bases not matched to a gene: 7. The length of the CDR3 is 15 residues. Looked up from germline, CDR1 is SGHRS and CDR2 is YFSETQ. Here the CDR3 DNA reads TGCGCCAGCAGCGTAAGGGGGCCACCCTCCTACGAGCAGTACTTC. Protein sequence: CASSVRGPPSYEQYF.

V usage is TRBV9 and J usage is TRBJ2-5; D unresolved. CDR3 length: 13 amino acids. V was pared by 4 bases and J by 3 bases, with 10 bases between. Germline V gene lookup returns CDR1 SGDLS and CDR2 YYNGEE. The CDR3 DNA sequence: TGTGCCAGCAGCCCCGGCGAGGAAGAGACCCAGTACTTC. As protein: CASSPGEEETQYF.

This clone was observed once. V usage is TRBV6-5 and J usage is TRBJ1-2, with D tentatively TRBD1 (5 bases). The V gene's germline CDR1 is MNHEY and CDR2 SVGAGI. This CDR3 contains 15 residues. Trimming removed 0 bases from V and 4 bases from J, with 12 bases in between. The CDR3 loop is CASSYSMGGSYGYTF. The CDR3 coding sequence is TGTGCCAGCAGTTACTCGATGGGGGGGTCCTATGGCTACACCTTC.

The chain employs TRBV6-5 and TRBJ1-2, with 9 bases lining up with TRBD1. CDR3 size: 15 residues. V was pared by 5 bases and J by 5 bases, with 9 bases of the junction left unmatched. In germline, CDR1 is MNHEY, CDR2 SVGAGI. CDR3 bases: TGTGCCAGCAGTCAACAGGGGGCGTATTGGTATGGCTACACCTTC. Encoded protein: CASSQQGAYWYGYTF.

The J gene is TRBJ2-3, the V gene TRBV15; 7 nucleotides agree with TRBD2. The CDR3 consists of 15 residues. V lost 1 base and J lost 3; bases outside the gene matches: 4. Germline assignment: CDR1 LNHNV and CDR2 YYDKDF (reference sequence). CDR3 sequence: CATSRGGAGTDTQYF. In DNA, the CDR3 is TGTGCCACCAGCAGAGGCGGAGCGGGGACAGATACGCAGTATTTT.

With respect to this clone: The identical CDR3 is also encoded by other nucleotide sequences in the sample. This chain connects TRBV7-9 to TRBJ2-1; possible D gene TRBD2, 6 bases. The germline V gene has CDR1 SEHNR and CDR2 FQNEAQ (reference sequence). CDR3 length: 14 amino acids. Trimming cost V 0 bases and J 3 bases, with 6 bases left between them. The CDR3 DNA is TGTGCCAGCAGCTTAGCGGGGGGCTACAATGAGCAGTTCTTC. This codes for CASSLAGGYNEQFF.

The chain joins TRBV27 to TRBJ1-4; D might be TRBD1 (5 bases). V dropped 4 bases and J dropped 7 bases, with 13 bases sitting between them. Germline loops: CDR1 MNHEY, CDR2 SMNVEV (reference sequence). The CDR3 is 14 amino acids. The CDR3 here is CASSSFLTGEKLFF. DNA of the CDR3: TGTGCCAGCAGTTCATTTCTAACAGGTGAAAAACTGTTTTTT.

The V and J genes are TRBV21-1 and TRBJ1-5; the DNA was not compared with TRBD1, the D call given in the table. TRBV21-1 is termed a pseudogene. The CDR3 sequence is 15 residues long. The CDR3 DNA is TGTGCCAGCAGCAAGACAGTGGGAAGCAATCAGCCCCAGCATTTT. Its translation is CASSKTVGSNQPQHF.

The table lists this clone with a few counts. This chain connects TRBV19 to TRBJ1-1, with D perhaps TRBD1 (6 bases). The CDR3 is 16 amino acids. Looked up from germline, CDR1 is LNHDA and CDR2 is SQIVND (reference sequence). The germline V and J ends were trimmed by 6 bases and 3 bases, with 20 bases remaining between them. The CDR3 nucleotides are TGTGCCAGTAGGCCGTCCCACCAGGGGTCGCACACTGAAGCTTTCTTT. Translating it yields CASRPSHQGSHTEAFF. The variable domain in full, with the rest retrieved from reference TRBV19 and TRBJ1-1, is DGGITQSPKYLFRKEGQNVTLSCEQNLNHDAMYWYRQDPGQGLRLIYYSQIVNDFQKGDIAEGYSVSREKKESFPLTVTSAQKNPTAFYLCASRPSHQGSHTEAFFGQGTRLTVV.

The V and J genes are TRBV6-5 and TRBJ1-2, with D hard to call. CDR3 length: 13 residues. V gave up 6 bases and J gave up 4 bases, with 12 bases separating them. Germline CDR1 MNHEY, CDR2 SVGAGI. In nucleotides, the CDR3 is TGTGCCAGCAGCGCGGGAGACCCCTATGGCTACACCTTC. Translated: CASSAGDPYGYTF.

V and J are TRBV5-4 and TRBJ2-3; TRBD2 matches 11 bases. The CDR3 sequence is 16 residues long. The germline V gene has CDR1 SGHNT and CDR2 YYREEE (reference sequence). Trimming at V came to 3 bases and at J to 3 bases, leaving 6 bases not matched to a gene. CDR3 in DNA: TGTGCCAGCAGCTATAAGACTAGCGGGGTAACAGATACGCAGTATTTT. It yields the protein CASSYKTSGVTDTQYF.

The chain combines TRBV2 with TRBJ1-1, with 7 bases lining up with TRBD1. Trimming removed 4 bases from V and 3 bases from J; junction bases left unmatched: 5. Germline lookup yields CDR1 SNHLY and CDR2 FYNNEI. The CDR3 loop spans 14 amino acids. CDR3 residues: CASSGGDSYTEAFF. The CDR3 DNA reads as TGTGCCAGCAGTGGGGGGGACAGCTACACTGAAGCTTTCTTT.

The chain links TRBV6-5 to TRBJ2-7; TRBD2 aligns across 10 bases. CDR3 length equals 16 residues. CDR1 and CDR2 (germline): MNHEY, SVGAGI. Trimming cost V 0 bases and J 2 bases; bases outside gene matches: 4. The CDR3 region is CASSYSLAGMAYEQYF. The CDR3 region has the DNA TGTGCCAGCAGTTACTCACTAGCGGGGATGGCCTACGAGCAGTACTTC.

CDR3 sequence: CASSLRQSGNYEQYF. CDR3 coding DNA: TGCGCCAGCAGCTTACGACAAAGCGGCAACTACGAGCAGTACTTC. The chain carries TRBV5-1 and TRBJ2-7; TRBD2 might be the D (5 bases). The CDR3 loop spans 15 amino acids. Germline CDR1 is SGHRS and CDR2 is YFSETQ. Trimming left V 2 bases short and J 3 bases short, with 15 bases between. Filled out from reference TRBV5-1 and TRBJ2-7, the complete variable domain reads KAGVTQTPRYLIKTRGQQVTLSCSPISGHRSVSWYQQTPGQGLQFLFEYFSETQRNKGNFPGRFSGRQFSNSRSEMNVSTLELGDSALYLCASSLRQSGNYEQYFGPGTRLTVT.

The chain uses TRBV15 and TRBJ2-7; 7 bases align to TRBD1. Trimming took 0 bases from V and 2 from J; bases not matched to a gene: 4. Germline V gene data show CDR1 as LNHNV and CDR2 as YYDKDF (reference sequence). The CDR3 consists of 15 residues. The chain's CDR3 is CATSRERDSAYEQYF. DNA for the CDR3: TGTGCCACCAGCAGAGAGAGGGACAGTGCCTACGAGCAGTACTTC.

The chain carries TRBV5-1 and TRBJ2-7; TRBD1 matches at 9 bases. The CDR3 is 13 amino acids. V lost 3 bases, J lost 7 bases, and 5 bases stayed unmatched. Germline CDR1 reads SGHRS; CDR2 reads YFSETQ. The CDR3 DNA reads as TGCGCCAGCAGCTCCCCGGGACAGGGTGAGCAGTACTTC. Amino acid sequence: CASSSPGQGEQYF.

Written as DNA, the CDR3 is TGTGCCAGCAGCTCCACAGGGGTGTCCGGGGAGCTGTTTTTT. As protein: CASSSTGVSGELFF. The chain recombines TRBV9 with TRBJ2-2, with 7 nucleotides matching TRBD1. The V and J ends lost 4 bases and 6 bases, in that order; junction bases with no gene match: 6. The CDR3 spans 14 residues. Germline V gene data show CDR1 as SGDLS and CDR2 as YYNGEE.

This rearrangement joins TRBV6-6 to TRBJ1-2; 9 nucleotides agree with TRBD1. The CDR3 length is 15 residues. Looked up from germline, CDR1 is MNHNY and CDR2 is SVGAGI (reference sequence). V lost 2 bases, J lost 7 bases, and 8 bases stayed unmatched. The CDR3 loop reads CASSYPQDRGSGYTF. The CDR3 DNA follows: TGTGCCAGCAGTTACCCTCAGGACAGGGGAAGTGGCTACACCTTC.

The genes are TRBV6-5 and TRBJ1-1, with TRBD1 as a possible D gene (6 bases). Germline V gene data show CDR1 as MNHEY and CDR2 as SVGAGI. The CDR3 has 14 amino acids. The V gene lost 5 bases and the J gene lost 5 bases, with 15 bases spanning the gap. In DNA, the CDR3 is TGTGCCAGCAGTCCCAGCGGGGGGCGGACTGAAGCTTTCTTT. Residues: CASSPSGGRTEAFF.

The V and J genes are TRBV7-2 and TRBJ1-1, with a possible D match to TRBD1 (6 bases). Trimming took 1 base from V and 7 from J, leaving 19 bases between them. CDR1 SGHTA and CDR2 FQGNSA come from the germline V gene. The CDR3 loop spans 16 amino acids. The CDR3, as DNA: TGTGCCAGCAGCTTAGAAGGGGGTGGCTGGGGGCTTGAAGCTTTCTTT. Protein product: CASSLEGGGWGLEAFF.

The chain has TRBV7-2 and TRBJ1-2; 7 bases are shared with TRBD1. Germline CDR1 reads SGHTA; CDR2 reads FQGNSA. This CDR3 spans 14 amino acids. Germline trimming cut 5 bases from V and 7 bases from J; bases unmatched to any gene: 10. DNA of the CDR3: TGTGCCAGCAGCATTACAGGGGATACGAGTGGCTACACCTTC. This sequence encodes CASSITGDTSGYTF.

V gene TRBV27 combines with J gene TRBJ1-2; D remains unclear. Trimming took 7 bases from V and 4 from J, leaving 22 bases between them. The length of the CDR3 is 16 residues. CDR1 is MNHEY, CDR2 SMNVEV, per germline (reference sequence). CDR3 sequence: CASTSGNLGPAYGYTF. The CDR3 DNA sequence: TGTGCCAGCACTTCGGGAAACTTAGGACCGGCCTATGGCTACACCTTC.